This note documents a single T cell receptor (beta chain) sequence. This entry comes from a study of immune characterization of retroperitoneal liposarcoma. TCRdb itself ran the PCR reads through MiXCR, one entry per CDR3 protein. The table lists 7,500 to 8,500 distinct CDR3 sequences, 35% to 50% of them singletons. V lost 6 bases to trimming and J lost 2 bases; unmatched junction nucleotides: 9. Germline CDR1 reads MNHNS; CDR2 reads SASEGT. The CDR3 sequence is 15 residues long. The chain links TRBV6-1 to TRBJ2-7; 8 bases fit TRBD2. Material: tumor tissue. The sequence came from a male donor with retroperitoneal liposarcoma. The CDR3 region is CASSLAGDLPYEQYF. The CDR3 DNA follows: TGTGCCAGCAGCCTAGCGGGCGACCTTCCCTACGAGCAGTACTTC.